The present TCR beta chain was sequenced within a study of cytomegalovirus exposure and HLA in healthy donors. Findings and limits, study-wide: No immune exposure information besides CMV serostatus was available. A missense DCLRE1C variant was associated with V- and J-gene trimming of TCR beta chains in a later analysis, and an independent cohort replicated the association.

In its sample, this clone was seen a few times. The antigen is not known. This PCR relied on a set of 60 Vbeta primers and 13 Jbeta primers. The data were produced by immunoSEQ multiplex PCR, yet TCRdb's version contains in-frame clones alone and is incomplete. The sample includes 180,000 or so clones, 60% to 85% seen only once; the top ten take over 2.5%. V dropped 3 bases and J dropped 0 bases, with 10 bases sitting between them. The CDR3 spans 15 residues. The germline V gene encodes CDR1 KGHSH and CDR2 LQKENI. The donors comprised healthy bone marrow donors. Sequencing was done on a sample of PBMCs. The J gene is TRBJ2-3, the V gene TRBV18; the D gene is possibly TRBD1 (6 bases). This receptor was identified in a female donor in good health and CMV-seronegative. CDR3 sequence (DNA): TGTGCCAGCTCACCCGACAGGAGTAGCACAGATACGCAGTATTTT. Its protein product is CASSPDRSSTDTQYF. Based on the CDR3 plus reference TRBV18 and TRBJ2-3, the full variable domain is NAGVMQNPRHLVRRRGQEARLRCSPMKGHSHVYWYRQLPEEGLKFMVYLQKENIIDESGMPKERFSAEFPKEGPSILRIQQVVRGDSAAYFCASSPDRSSTDTQYFGPGTRLTVL.